This T cell receptor (beta chain) was obtained from a study of T cell responses to AZD1222 COVID-19 vaccine. TCRdb keeps only in-frame clones here, not all; method: immunoSEQ multiplex PCR. Here the sample spans nearly 200,000 clones, 90% to 95% being singletons. Trimming removed 3 bases from V and 6 bases from J; junction bases left unmatched: 4. The CDR3 length is 14 residues. CDR1 is SNHLY and CDR2 is FYNNEI in the germline V gene. Concerning this clone: Its antigen is as yet unknown.

The study, taken as a whole, reports: Most donors were white British, females outnumbered males, and clonal diversity was possibly underestimated. Once two AZD1222 doses were given, Spike-specific TCR breadth and depth went up. Baseline serology detected seropositivity in only 5 or 6 AZD1222 recipients. The CD4 TCRs associated with vaccination extended across spike and predominated at 160-218 and 743-854.

This sample comprised peripheral blood, obtained 28 days after the second AZD1222 dose. The chain recombines TRBV2 with TRBJ1-5, with 8 bases identical to TRBD1. This receptor was taken from an adult who received the AZD1222 COVID-19 vaccine. The CDR3 bases are TGTGCCAGCAGTGACAGGACAGGGTTTCAGCCCCAGCATTTT. As protein: CASSDRTGFQPQHF.